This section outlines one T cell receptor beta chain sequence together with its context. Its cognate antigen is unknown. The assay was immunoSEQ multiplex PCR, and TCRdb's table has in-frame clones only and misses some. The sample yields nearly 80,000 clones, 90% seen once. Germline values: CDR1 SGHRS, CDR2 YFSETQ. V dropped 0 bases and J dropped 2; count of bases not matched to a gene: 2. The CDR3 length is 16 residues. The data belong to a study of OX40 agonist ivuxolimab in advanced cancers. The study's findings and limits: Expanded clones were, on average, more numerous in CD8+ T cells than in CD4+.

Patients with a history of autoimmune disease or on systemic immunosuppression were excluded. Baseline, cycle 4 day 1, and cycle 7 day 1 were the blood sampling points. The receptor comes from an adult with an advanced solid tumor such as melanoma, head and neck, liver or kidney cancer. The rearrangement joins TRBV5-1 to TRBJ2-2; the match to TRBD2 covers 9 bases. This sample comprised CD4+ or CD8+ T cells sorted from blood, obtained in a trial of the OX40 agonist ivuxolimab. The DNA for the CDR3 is TGCGCCAGCAGCTTGGTAGCGGGGGTCAACACCGGGGAGCTGTTTTTT. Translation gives CASSLVAGVNTGELFF.